Given below is one TCR beta chain in context. The CDR3 spans 13 residues. V was clipped by 6 bases and J by 8 bases, with 16 bases between them. Germline CDR1 SGHTA, CDR2 FQGNSA. These data originate in a study of blood T cell repertoires in COVID-19. The wider study: T cells, B-cell-depleted T cells, or PBMCs supplied cDNA or gDNA.

How the authors handled the data: Estimated nucleated cell counts came from reference gene primer amplification. The assay was immunoSEQ multiplex PCR, and TCRdb's table has in-frame clones only and misses some. The V and J calls and clone size come from that table; D and trimming were worked out from the DNA. The sample has 100,000 or so clones, about 83% seen once. This sequence joins TRBV7-2 and TRBJ1-2; D is unresolved. The sequencing input was peripheral blood. The sequence was obtained from a man aged 35-49 years with active or convalescent COVID-19. CDR3 nucleotide sequence: TGTGCCAGCAGACCCCCTGCCGGGTACGGCTACACCTTC. This gives the protein CASRPPAGYGYTF.